The next 28 T cell receptor beta chains were all read from a single sample in a study of glioma-infiltrating T cells. Using RNA template, CDR3s of TCR alpha and beta were amplified with iRepertoire arm-PCR. Using its own MiXCR run on the multiplex PCR reads, TCRdb lists one record per CDR3 protein. The repertoire holds approximately 130,000 distinct CDR3 sequences, with around a quarter as singletons. Material for sequencing was glioma tissue, nonneoplastic brain tissue, or PBMCs (not recorded which). The receptor set was obtained from a human donor with low-grade glioma or glioblastoma, undergoing nonglioma brain surgery, or in good health (not recorded which).

In its sample, this clonotype was seen a few times. V is TRBV11-1 and J is TRBJ1-1, with D perhaps TRBD1 (5 bases). V gave up 4 bases and J gave up 4 bases, with 16 bases separating them. This CDR3 comprises 15 residues. CDR1 is SGHAT, CDR2 FQDESV, per germline (reference sequence). Written as DNA, the CDR3 is TGTGCCAGCAGCTCTTGGGGCAGTCGAAGCACTGAAGCTTTCTTT. It translates to CASSSWGSRSTEAFF.

This clonotype turned up a few times. The chain combines TRBV18 with TRBJ2-5, with D possibly being TRBD1 or TRBD2 (5 bases each). Trimming removed 2 bases at V and 0 bases at J, with 19 bases between. The germline V gene has CDR1 KGHSH and CDR2 LQKENI. The CDR3 sequence is 18 residues long. CDR3 sequence reads: CASSPGTETNPDQETQYF. As DNA, the CDR3 is TGTGCCAGCTCACCAGGGACGGAAACCAACCCGGACCAAGAGACCCAGTACTTC.

The chain combines TRBV10-1 with TRBJ1-2; perhaps TRBD1 as D (6 bases). V was shortened by 7 bases and J by 1 base, with 13 bases between the two germline ends. The CDR3 sequence is 14 residues long. The germline CDR1 and CDR2 sequences are WNHNN and SYGVQD (reference sequence). DNA of the CDR3: TGCGCCAGCACCTCCGGACAGAATAACTATGGCTACACCTTC. Translating gives CASTSGQNNYGYTF.

This chain connects TRBV19 to TRBJ1-5, with 7 bases aligning to TRBD1. The germline V gene encodes CDR1 LNHDA and CDR2 SQIVND (reference sequence). V lost 0 bases, J lost 4 bases, and 3 bases stayed unmatched. The CDR3 totals 15 residues. CDR3 amino acids: CASSIDRQGNQPQHF. In DNA, the CDR3 is TGTGCCAGTAGTATAGATAGACAGGGAAATCAGCCCCAGCATTTT.

This clonotype was counted at least ten times. The chain is built from TRBV20-1 and TRBJ1-1; 9 positions match TRBD1. This CDR3 has 12 residues. With 6 bases clipped from V and 4 bases from J, the junction kept 3 bases outside the gene matches. From germline, CDR1 is DFQATT and CDR2 SNEGSKA (reference sequence). Here the CDR3 reads CSASDRGTEAFF. CDR3 nucleotide sequence: TGCAGTGCCTCGGACAGGGGCACTGAAGCTTTCTTT.

The sample holds one count of this clonotype. V is TRBV2 and J is TRBJ1-1; perhaps TRBD1 as D (6 bases). The CDR3 is made up of 14 amino acids. Per germline, CDR1 SNHLY and CDR2 FYNNEI. With 6 bases removed from V and 2 bases from J, the gap between germline ends came to 13 bases. In nucleotides, the CDR3 is TGTGCCAGCAGGAATGGGGGGGCCAACACTGAAGCTTTCTTT. Protein product: CASRNGGANTEAFF.

This clonotype was counted many times. The chain carries TRBV7-9 and TRBJ2-1; weak D call: TRBD2 (6 bases). Deletions cut 7 bases from V and 8 bases from J, with 12 bases between. The CDR3 length is 12 residues. Germline V lookup: CDR1 SEHNR, CDR2 FQNEAQ (reference sequence). For the CDR3, the DNA is TGTGCCAGCACCGACTGGGAGGATGAGCAGTTCTTC. Translation: CASTDWEDEQFF.

The chain links TRBV6-1 to TRBJ2-6; either TRBD1 or TRBD2 may supply D (5 bases each). V was trimmed by 6 bases and J by 4 bases, leaving 13 bases between them. This CDR3 is built from 15 residues. Germline V gene data show CDR1 as MNHNS and CDR2 as SASEGT. The chain's CDR3 is CASSPHGAGANVLTF. For the CDR3, the DNA is TGTGCCAGCAGCCCCCACGGGGCCGGGGCCAACGTCCTGACTTTC.

This clonotype was recorded many times. This rearrangement joins TRBV6-1 to TRBJ2-2, with TRBD1 identical over 10 bases. Germline lookup yields CDR1 MNHNS and CDR2 SASEGT. V gave up 8 bases and J gave up 7 bases; unmatched junction bases: 4. This CDR3 region has 13 residues. The CDR3 reads CASDRGLGGELFF. The DNA of the CDR3 is TGTGCCAGCGACAGGGGGCTGGGCGGGGAGCTGTTTTTT.

The chain combines TRBV10-3 with TRBJ1-3; weak D call: TRBD1 (5 bases). CDR3 length: 15 amino acids. Trimming took 7 bases from V and 3 from J, leaving 16 bases between them. The germline gives CDR1 ENHRY, CDR2 SYGVKD. The CDR3 region has the DNA TGTGCCATCAAAGACAGTCTAGAAAATGGAAACACCATATATTTT. Translating it yields CAIKDSLENGNTIYF.

CDR3 sequence reads: CSAEINRGSDTQYF. As DNA, the CDR3 is TGCAGTGCCGAGATTAACAGGGGATCAGATACGCAGTATTTT. The chain couples TRBV20-1 to TRBJ2-3; 7 nucleotides match TRBD1. V lost 6 bases and J lost 4; bases outside the gene matches: 10. Germline CDR1 and CDR2: DFQATT and SNEGSKA (reference sequence). The CDR3 has 14 residues.

This clonotype occurred a few times. The chain is built from TRBV7-2 and TRBJ1-2, with 9 bases fitting TRBD1. V gave up 4 bases and J gave up 7 bases; unmatched junction bases: 13. This CDR3 region has 16 residues. The V gene's germline CDR1 is SGHTA and CDR2 FQGNSA. CDR3 in amino acids: CASSSGQGLASSGYTF. The CDR3 DNA follows: TGTGCCAGCAGCTCCGGACAGGGGCTTGCGTCGAGTGGCTACACCTTC.

This clonotype was counted a few times. The V call is TRBV3-1, the J call TRBJ2-7; D remains ambiguous. V was clipped by 1 base and J by 2 bases, with 9 bases between them. The CDR3 contains 14 residues. From germline, CDR1 is LGHDT and CDR2 YNNKEL (reference sequence). The CDR3 spells CASSQAPATYEQYV. CDR3 in DNA: TGTGCCAGCAGCCAAGCCCCGGCCACCTACGAGCAGTACGTC.

This clonotype has a handful of counts. Here the CDR3 DNA reads TGTGCCAGCAGTTCTGCAGGGGCTGTAAATGAGCAGTTCTTC. Translating gives CASSSAGAVNEQFF. The chain couples TRBV25-1 to TRBJ2-1; weak D call: TRBD1 (6 bases). The V gene lost 5 bases and the J gene lost 7 bases, with 15 bases spanning the gap. In germline, CDR1 is MGHDK, CDR2 SYGVNS. CDR3 length: 14 residues.

To note about this clonotype: This may stem from a read error, because a much larger clone lies one nucleotide away. This chain uses TRBV20-1 with TRBJ2-1, with 8 positions matching TRBD2. Germline-derived CDR1 and CDR2 are DFQATT and SNEGSKA (reference sequence). This CDR3 is 14 amino acids long. Unmatched junction bases numbered 9, after V lost 7 bases and J lost 4 bases. The CDR3 sequence is CSVEGLEGYNEQFF. CDR3 bases: TGCAGTGTTGAGGGACTAGAGGGGTACAATGAGCAGTTCTTC.

The chain links TRBV29-1 to TRBJ2-7; 7 bases are a match to TRBD2. From germline, CDR1 is SQVTM and CDR2 ANQGSEA. With V trimmed by 4 bases and J by 9 bases, 12 bases remained unmatched. The CDR3 is made up of 13 amino acids. DNA for the CDR3: TGCAGCGTTGTGGGGGGGGTCACAGATACGCAGTACGTC. It translates to CSVVGGVTDTQYV.

This clonotype was seen a handful of times. The chain links TRBV5-1 to TRBJ2-3, with D perhaps TRBD1 (5 bases). The CDR3 covers 17 residues. V lost 0 bases and J lost 2, with 16 bases in between. Looked up from germline, CDR1 is SGHRS and CDR2 is YFSETQ. CDR3 DNA: TGCGCCAGCAGCTTGGACCTGACAGCTGGGGCCACAGATACGCAGTATTTT. Its protein is CASSLDLTAGATDTQYF.

The genes are TRBV5-1 and TRBJ2-7; no reliable D call. This CDR3 contains 13 residues. Trimming removed 2 bases from V and 5 bases from J, with 11 bases in between. The germline CDR1 and CDR2 sequences are SGHRS and YFSETQ. CDR3 bases: TGCGCCAGCAGCTTCGGGCCGATGGACGAGCAGTACGTC. Translation gives CASSFGPMDEQYV.

The genes are TRBV24-1 and TRBJ2-3; TRBD2 is a possible D gene (6 bases). Looked up from germline, CDR1 is KGHDR and CDR2 is SFDVKD. This CDR3 has 16 amino acids. V lost 6 bases, J lost 3 bases, and 18 bases lay in between. The CDR3 region has the DNA TGTGCCACCAGTTCCTGGGGCCTCGGAGGGACAGATACGCAGTATTTT. This codes for CATSSWGLGGTDTQYF.

This clonotype was counted a few times. The chain joins TRBV7-2 to TRBJ2-3; 9 bases are shared with TRBD2. V was pared by 3 bases and J by 1 base, with 17 bases of the junction left unmatched. CDR3 size: 20 residues. Germline CDR1 is SGHTA and CDR2 is FQGNSA. CDR3 protein: CASSLPYGTSQSGGTDTQYF. For the CDR3, the DNA is TGTGCCAGCAGCTTGCCCTACGGGACTAGCCAATCGGGGGGCACAGATACGCAGTATTTT. The full variable domain, rest sourced from reference TRBV7-2 and TRBJ2-3, is GAGVSQSPSNKVTEKGKDVELRCDPISGHTALYWYRQSLGQGLEFLIYFQGNSAPDKSGLPSDRFSAERTGGSVSTLTIQRTQQEDSAVYLCASSLPYGTSQSGGTDTQYFGPGTRLTVL.

Only a few counts were recorded for this clonotype. The chain joins TRBV20-1 to TRBJ1-6; D remains unclear. The CDR3 sequence is 15 residues long. Trimming took off 3 bases at V and 2 bases at J, with 11 bases between the two ends. Germline V gene lookup returns CDR1 DFQATT and CDR2 SNEGSKA (reference sequence). The CDR3 region is CSARAPKAYNSPLHF. The CDR3 DNA is TGCAGTGCTAGGGCCCCCAAGGCCTATAATTCACCCCTCCACTTT.

The chain couples TRBV3-1 to TRBJ2-1; the D gene is possibly TRBD1 (5 bases). V was shortened by 3 bases and J by 3 bases, with 12 bases between the two germline ends. The length of the CDR3 is 15 residues. The germline CDR1 and CDR2 sequences are LGHDT and YNNKEL (reference sequence). The CDR3 region is CASSQGRANYNEQFF. In nucleotides, the CDR3 is TGTGCCAGCAGCCAGGGCAGGGCCAACTACAATGAGCAGTTCTTC.

The chain couples TRBV5-1 to TRBJ2-5; 10 bases line up with TRBD2. The CDR3 consists of 14 residues. V lost 3 bases to trimming and J lost 1 base; unmatched junction nucleotides: 0. Germline CDR1 is SGHRS and CDR2 is YFSETQ. The CDR3, as DNA: TGCGCCAGCAGCTGGACTAGCGGCCAAGAGACCCAGTACTTC. Amino acids: CASSWTSGQETQYF.

This clonotype was recorded many times. V gene TRBV20-1 combines with J gene TRBJ2-3; maybe TRBD2 (6 bases). This CDR3 contains 13 residues. Germline loops: CDR1 DFQATT, CDR2 SNEGSKA (reference sequence). V was cut by 4 bases and J by 2 bases, with 10 bases left in between. The chain's CDR3 is CSANAGLTDTQYF. DNA for the CDR3: TGCAGTGCTAATGCGGGGCTCACAGATACGCAGTATTTT.

To note about this clonotype: Just one base apart from a much larger clone, this may be a read error. The chain employs TRBV27 and TRBJ2-5; D is uncertain. CDR1 MNHEY and CDR2 SMNVEV come from the germline V gene (reference sequence). The CDR3 loop spans 14 amino acids. DNA for the CDR3: TGTGCCTGCAGTTCTCCCGAGGAGAAAGAGACCCAGTACTTC. It specifies CACSSPEEKETQYF.

About this clonotype itself: A single base separates this from a much larger clone, so it may be a read error. This sequence joins TRBV20-1 and TRBJ1-2, with D unclear. This CDR3 is built from 16 residues. CDR1 DFQATT and CDR2 SNEGSKA come from the germline V gene (reference sequence). The CDR3 here is CSARGTAVGSNYGYAF. DNA for the CDR3: TGCAGTGCTAGAGGGACGGCGGTCGGTTCTAACTATGGCTACGCCTTC.

This clonotype was seen many times. The genes are TRBV6-6 and TRBJ1-4, with a tentative D call TRBD1 (6 bases). Trimming took off 2 bases at V and 7 bases at J, with 11 bases between the two ends. The CDR3 has 14 residues. Germline CDR1 is MNHNY and CDR2 is SVGAGI (reference sequence). CDR3 sequence (DNA): TGTGCCAGCAGTTACAACAGGGAAAGTGAAAAACTGTTTTTT. Its translation is CASSYNRESEKLFF.

This sequence joins TRBV15 and TRBJ2-5, with TRBD2 matching over 10 bases. The CDR3 length is 12 residues. Germline assignment: CDR1 LNHNV and CDR2 YYDKDF (reference sequence). The trim removed 1 base at V and 13 bases at J, leaving 3 bases unmatched. This CDR3 is CATSRALAGRYF. The DNA for the CDR3 is TGTGCCACCAGCAGAGCACTAGCGGGGAGGTACTTC. The full variable domain, with the rest looked up from reference TRBV15 and TRBJ2-5, is DAMVIQNPRYQVTQFGKPVTLSCSQTLNHNVMYWYQQKSSQAPKLLFHYYDKDFNNEADTPDNFQSRRPNTSFCFLDIRSPGLGDTAMYLCATSRALAGRYFGPGTRLLVL.